The sequence of this TCR beta chain was determined in a study of brain T cells in children with intractable seizures. Study findings and constraints: Only CDR3 sequence similarity suggested viral specificity, without known HCMV serostatus. Pre- and post-surgery blood differed in depth, so pre-surgery absences may be undersampling.

Surgery cases with the highest brain T cell transcript signatures were chosen for sequencing. TCRdb's copy holds only in-frame clones and misses some; the assay was immunoSEQ multiplex PCR. The sample has around 70,000 clones, about 93% seen once. Points on this clone: The target antigen is unknown.

V was pared by 0 bases and J by 3 bases, with 15 bases between. The CDR3 loop spans 17 amino acids. Germline V gene sequence: CDR1 KGHSH, CDR2 LQKENI. Sequenced material: peripheral blood, taken at surgery. The sequence was collected from a boy in the first two years of life with tuberous sclerosis and intractable seizures. The rearrangement uses TRBV18 and TRBJ1-5; D might be TRBD1 (6 bases). The CDR3 protein is CASSPPPGQGYNQPQHF. The CDR3 region has the DNA TGTGCCAGCTCACCACCGCCAGGGCAGGGGTACAATCAGCCCCAGCATTTT.